The 21 T cell receptor beta chains below come from one sample, sequenced in a study of circulating CD8 cells and anti-PD-1 response in melanoma. Live CD3+CD8+TCRalphabeta+ cells were sorted into four subsets by PD-1 and/or TIGIT. The QIAseq Immune Repertoire TCR panel built the libraries from roughly 15 ng of total RNA. TCRdb used MiXCR to reprocess the reads, holding one entry per CDR3 protein. The sample lists fewer than 650 distinct CDR3 sequences, around a tenth occurring once. The material was CD8+ T cells from PBMCs, obtained at baseline or after one month of anti-PD-1 therapy (not recorded which). The receptors shown here come from a human donor with melanoma.

This clonotype is large in the sample. The chain employs TRBV13 and TRBJ2-7; D is unclear. In germline, CDR1 is PRHDT, CDR2 FYEKMQ (reference sequence). The CDR3 extends over 13 amino acids. Deletions cut 0 bases from V and 7 bases from J, with 10 bases between. The DNA of the CDR3 is TGTGCCAGCAGCTTAGGAGCAGACCGGGAGCAGTACTTC. Protein product: CASSLGADREQYF.

By its share, this clonotype is medium-sized. V and J are TRBV20-1 and TRBJ2-7, with 8 nucleotides matching TRBD1. The CDR3 contains 15 residues. Per germline, CDR1 DFQATT and CDR2 SNEGSKA (reference sequence). J gave up 4 bases and V 2 bases, and 10 bases lay outside the gene matches. Here the CDR3 reads CSARPQGALKYEQYF. The DNA for the CDR3 is TGCAGTGCTAGACCTCAGGGGGCTCTGAAATACGAGCAGTACTTC.

This clonotype is medium-sized (0.01 to 0.1%) by share. J is TRBJ1-5 and V is TRBV30; D is unresolved. This CDR3 is 13 amino acids long. Trimming stripped 0 bases from V and 7 bases from J, with 10 bases between. CDR1 and CDR2 (germline): GTSNPN, SVGIG (reference sequence). The CDR3 coding sequence is TGTGCCTGGAGTGTAGCGGGGAACCAGCCCCAGCATTTT. Amino acid sequence: CAWSVAGNQPQHF.

This clonotype counts as large. CDR3 coding DNA: TGTGCCAGCAGCCAACCGGGACAGATATACGAGCAGTACTTC. Protein product: CASSQPGQIYEQYF. The chain uses TRBV6-6 and TRBJ2-7, with 7 bases aligning to TRBD1. The V and J ends lost 6 bases and 4 bases, in that order; junction bases with no gene match: 9. Germline lookup yields CDR1 MNHNY and CDR2 SVGAGI (reference sequence). The CDR3 length is 14 residues.

In the case of this clonotype: This clone may be a read error of a much larger clone one base away. The chain couples TRBV5-5 to TRBJ2-1, with D perhaps being TRBD1 or TRBD2 (5 bases each). Germline V gene lookup returns CDR1 SGHKS and CDR2 YYEKEE (reference sequence). The CDR3 covers 16 residues. The CDR3 sequence: CASSFMGELTYNGQFF. CDR3 bases: TGTGCCAGCAGCTTTATGGGGGAACTTACTTACAATGGGCAGTTCTTC.

Sample share makes this clonotype large. J is TRBJ1-1 and V is TRBV19; D unresolved. Trimming shortened V by 9 bases and J by 6 bases, and 14 bases separated the two germline ends. Germline values: CDR1 LNHDA, CDR2 SQIVND (reference sequence). CDR3 length: 12 amino acids. CDR3 protein: CASKTGIAEAFF. In DNA form, the CDR3 reads TGTGCCAGCAAGACGGGGATCGCTGAAGCTTTCTTT.

By share of the sample, this clonotype is large. The J gene is TRBJ2-1, the V gene TRBV19, with TRBD2 matching 11 bases. The CDR3 spans 15 residues. In germline, CDR1 is LNHDA, CDR2 SQIVND (reference sequence). The trim removed 5 bases at V and 3 bases at J, leaving 3 bases unmatched. The CDR3 DNA follows: TGTGCCAGTAGTTTGACTAGCGGGGACTACAATGAGCAGTTCTTC. Translated: CASSLTSGDYNEQFF.

This clonotype is judged medium-sized (0.01 to 0.1%). The chain is built from TRBV5-6 and TRBJ2-1, with 8 positions matching TRBD2. The germline V gene has CDR1 SGHDT and CDR2 YYEEEE. The CDR3 length is 17 residues. V lost 0 bases to trimming and J lost 2 bases; unmatched junction nucleotides: 7. In DNA, the CDR3 is TGTGCCAGCAGCTTGGCCCACCCGGGGGGGCCCTACAATGAGCAGTTCTTC. Protein sequence: CASSLAHPGGPYNEQFF.

This clonotype showed up just a few times. The chain combines TRBV7-3 with TRBJ2-2; tentatively, D is TRBD2 (5 bases). Deletions cut 5 bases from V and 4 bases from J, with 17 bases between. This CDR3 comprises 16 residues. Germline V gene lookup returns CDR1 SGHTA and CDR2 FQGTGA. CDR3 DNA: TGTGCCAGCAGCCTACTAAGTTTCGAGGGCACCGGGGAGCTGTTTTTT. Translated: CASSLLSFEGTGELFF.

This clonotype turned up a few times. The CDR3 bases are TGTGCCAGCAGCGGGGGGGTTACGAGCCAGCCCCAGCATTTT. Translation gives CASSGGVTSQPQHF. The chain carries TRBV9 and TRBJ1-5; D may be TRBD1 (5 bases). Trimming left V 3 bases short and J 7 bases short, with 14 bases between. CDR1 is SGDLS, CDR2 YYNGEE, per germline. The CDR3 contains 14 residues. Full variable domain (remainder filled in from reference TRBV9 and TRBJ1-5): DSGVTQTPKHLITATGQRVTLRCSPRSGDLSVYWYQQSLDQGLQFLIQYYNGEERAKGNILERFSAQQFPDLHSELNLSSLELGDSALYFCASSGGVTSQPQHFGDGTRLSIL.

This clonotype is labeled as large (0.1 to 1%). The V gene is TRBV7-3, the J gene TRBJ2-3, with a tentative D call TRBD1 (6 bases). The CDR3 runs 15 residues. Trimming cost V 5 bases and J 5 bases, with 17 bases left between them. CDR1 and CDR2 (germline): SGHTA, FQGTGA. In nucleotides, the CDR3 is TGTGCCAGCAGCCTCTCAGTGGGGGCTTTAGATACGCAGTATTTT. This sequence encodes CASSLSVGALDTQYF.

This clonotype is large. This chain uses TRBV2 with TRBJ2-7, with 9 bases fitting TRBD1. Germline lookup yields CDR1 SNHLY and CDR2 FYNNEI. This CDR3 has 18 residues. CDR3 loop: CASNLIQGQGRRTYEQYF. CDR3 sequence (DNA): TGTGCATCAAATCTGATTCAAGGACAGGGGAGGAGGACCTACGAGCAGTACTTC.

Sample share makes this clonotype large. This CDR3 is CASSLPPSLAGEYEQYF. The CDR3 region has the DNA TGTGCCAGCAGTTTACCCCCTTCGCTAGCGGGTGAATACGAGCAGTACTTC. The chain uses TRBV28 and TRBJ2-7; 8 nucleotides line up with TRBD2. There are 17 residues in the CDR3. In germline, CDR1 is MDHEN, CDR2 SYDVKM. With V trimmed by 2 bases and J by 4 bases, 13 bases remained unmatched.

The chain carries TRBV5-6 and TRBJ1-2; TRBD1 matches at 8 bases. The CDR3 is 16 amino acids. CDR1 SGHDT and CDR2 YYEEEE come from the germline V gene. V trimming: 4 bases; J trimming: 4 bases; junction bases outside the gene matches: 12. The DNA for the CDR3 is TGTGCCAGCAGCCCCGAGAGACAGGGGCCTATCTATGGCTACACCTTC. Translating gives CASSPERQGPIYGYTF.

The chain employs TRBV7-2 and TRBJ2-1; maybe TRBD1 (5 bases). The CDR3 consists of 13 residues. Germline CDR1 SGHTA, CDR2 FQGNSA. V lost 1 base, J lost 8 bases, and 9 bases lay in between. CDR3 in amino acids: CASSLGQHYEQFF. In nucleotides, the CDR3 is TGTGCCAGCAGCTTAGGACAGCACTATGAGCAGTTCTTC. The entire variable domain, with the rest obtained from reference TRBV7-2 and TRBJ2-1, is as follows: GAGVSQSPSNKVTEKGKDVELRCDPISGHTALYWYRQSLGQGLEFLIYFQGNSAPDKSGLPSDRFSAERTGGSVSTLTIQRTQQEDSAVYLCASSLGQHYEQFFGPGTRLTVL.

By proportion, this clonotype is large (0.1 to 1%). The chain links TRBV4-1 to TRBJ2-7, with D maybe TRBD1 (6 bases). The germline V and J ends were trimmed by 3 bases and 5 bases, with 11 bases remaining between them. In germline, CDR1 is MGHRA, CDR2 YSYEKL. This CDR3 spans 13 amino acids. The CDR3 sequence is CASSQGAEDEQYF. In nucleotides, the CDR3 is TGCGCCAGCAGCCAGGGGGCAGAGGACGAGCAGTACTTC.

Concerning this clonotype: Given a much more abundant clone one base away, this may be a read error. The rearrangement joins TRBV27 to TRBJ2-7; D remains ambiguous. The germline V gene has CDR1 MNHEY and CDR2 SMNVEV (reference sequence). The CDR3 has 16 amino acids. Trimming cost V 2 bases and J 6 bases, with 20 bases left between them. CDR3 DNA sequence: TGTGCCAGCAGTTTACAAGACGGCAGTAGTCAGTGCGAGCAGTACTTC. Protein product: CASSLQDGSSQCEQYF.

A note on this clonotype: A much larger clone lies a single base off, so this may be a read error. V gene TRBV4-1 combines with J gene TRBJ2-5; 7 bases fit TRBD1. This CDR3 comprises 14 residues. Per germline, CDR1 MGHRA and CDR2 YSYEKL. CDR3 in amino acids: CASSVQGSGETLYF. In DNA, the CDR3 is TGCGCCAGCAGCGTACAGGGGAGTGGAGAGACCCTGTACTTC.

Relative to its sample, this clonotype is large. This chain uses TRBV7-3 with TRBJ2-1; 9 bases are shared with TRBD2. The junction had 10 bases not matched to a gene; V was cut back by 5 bases and J by 8 bases. Germline CDR1 SGHTA, CDR2 FQGTGA. The CDR3 runs to 15 residues. The CDR3 DNA sequence: TGTGCCAGCAGCCCAGCGGGGGGCTTCCTCGATGAGCAGTTCTTC. Translated, it gives CASSPAGGFLDEQFF.

By share of the sample, this clonotype is medium-sized. The chain uses TRBV5-5 and TRBJ2-7; D is uncertain. Germline CDR1 and CDR2: SGHKS and YYEKEE (reference sequence). The CDR3 covers 16 residues. V lost 6 bases, J lost 0 bases, and 19 bases lay in between. For the CDR3, the DNA is TGTGCCAGCATGCTCGAGTTTCGGCCGAGCTCCTACGAGCAGTACTTC. Protein sequence: CASMLEFRPSSYEQYF. The variable domain in full, with the rest retrieved from reference TRBV5-5 and TRBJ2-7, is DAGVTQSPTHLIKTRGQQVTLRCSPISGHKSVSWYQQVLGQGPQFIFQYYEKEERGRGNFPDRFSARQFPNYSSELNVNALLLGDSALYLCASMLEFRPSSYEQYFGPGTRLTVT.

This clonotype is labeled medium-sized. The chain employs TRBV28 and TRBJ2-7; D is uncertain. This CDR3 is 13 amino acids long. Germline V gene data show CDR1 as MDHEN and CDR2 as SYDVKM. V was clipped by 11 bases and J by 3 bases, with 17 bases between them. CDR3 residues: CASNFDRYYEQYF. DNA of the CDR3: TGTGCCTCCAACTTCGATAGGTACTACGAGCAGTACTTC.